This TCR beta chain stems from a study of cytomegalovirus exposure and HLA in healthy donors. Study-wide points: In a later analysis, an Asian-associated ancestry cluster reportedly showed fewer N-insertions than the 666-donor mean. Being indistinguishable, some V segments were excluded, TRBV6-2 and TRBV6-3 among them.

About this clone: Its antigen is not identified.

Healthy bone marrow donors made up the cohort. Germline V lookup: CDR1 MNHEY, CDR2 SMNVEV (reference sequence). CDR3 length equals 14 residues. The J segment lost 14 bases and the V segment lost 4 bases, leaving 8 bases of the junction unmatched. PCR used 60 Vbeta primers and 13 Jbeta primers. Assay used: immunoSEQ multiplex PCR; TCRdb lists only in-frame clones, some missing. The repertoire table contains approximately 92,000 clones. Material: PBMCs. V and J are TRBV27 and TRBJ1-6, with 10 bases aligning to TRBD1. The clonotype was recovered from a woman younger than 45 in good health and CMV-seronegative. This CDR3 is CASSSGTGVFTLHF. The CDR3 nucleotides are TGTGCCAGCAGTTCCGGGACAGGGGTTTTCACCCTCCACTTT.